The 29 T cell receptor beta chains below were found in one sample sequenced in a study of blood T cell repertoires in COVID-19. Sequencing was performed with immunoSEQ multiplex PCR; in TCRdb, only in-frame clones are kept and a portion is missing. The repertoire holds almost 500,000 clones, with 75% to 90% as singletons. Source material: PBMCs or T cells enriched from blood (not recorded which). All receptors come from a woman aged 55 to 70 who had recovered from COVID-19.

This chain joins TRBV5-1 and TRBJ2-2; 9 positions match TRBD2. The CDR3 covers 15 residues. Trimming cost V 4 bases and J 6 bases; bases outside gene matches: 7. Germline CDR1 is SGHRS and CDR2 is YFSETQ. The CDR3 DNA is TGCGCCAGCAGCCACGGACTAGCGCCATCCGGGGAGCTGTTTTTT. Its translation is CASSHGLAPSGELFF.

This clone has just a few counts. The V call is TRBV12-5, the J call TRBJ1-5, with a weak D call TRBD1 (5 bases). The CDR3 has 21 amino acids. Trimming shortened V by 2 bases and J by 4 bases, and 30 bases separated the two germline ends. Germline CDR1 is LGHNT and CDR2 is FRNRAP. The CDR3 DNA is TGTGCTAGTGGTTTGTACCCCGGCTTCGGGAACCCGGCGGGGGGGAATCAGCCCCAGCATTTT. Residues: CASGLYPGFGNPAGGNQPQHF. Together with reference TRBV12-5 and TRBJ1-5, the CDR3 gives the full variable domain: DARVTQTPRHKVTEMGQEVTMRCQPILGHNTVFWYRQTMMQGLELLAYFRNRAPLDDSGMPKDRFSAEMPDATLATLKIQPSEPRDSAVYFCASGLYPGFGNPAGGNQPQHFGDGTRLSIL.

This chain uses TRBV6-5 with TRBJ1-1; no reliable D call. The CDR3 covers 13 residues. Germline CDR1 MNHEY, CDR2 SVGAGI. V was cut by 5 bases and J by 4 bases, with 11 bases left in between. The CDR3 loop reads CASSPQSGTEAFF. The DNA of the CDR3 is TGTGCCAGCAGTCCCCAAAGCGGCACTGAAGCTTTCTTT.

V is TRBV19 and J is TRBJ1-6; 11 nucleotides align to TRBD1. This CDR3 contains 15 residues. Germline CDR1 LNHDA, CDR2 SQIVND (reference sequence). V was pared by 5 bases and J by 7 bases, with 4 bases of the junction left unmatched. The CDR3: CASSGQGARNSPLHF. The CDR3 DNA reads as TGTGCCAGTAGTGGACAGGGGGCGAGGAATTCACCCCTCCACTTT.

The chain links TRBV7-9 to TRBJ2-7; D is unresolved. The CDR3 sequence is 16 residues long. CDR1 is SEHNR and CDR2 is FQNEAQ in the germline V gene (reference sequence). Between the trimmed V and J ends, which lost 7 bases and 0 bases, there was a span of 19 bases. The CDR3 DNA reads TGTGCCAGCAACTATCGTGACTTGTTTATCTCCTACGAGCAGTACTTC. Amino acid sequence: CASNYRDLFISYEQYF.

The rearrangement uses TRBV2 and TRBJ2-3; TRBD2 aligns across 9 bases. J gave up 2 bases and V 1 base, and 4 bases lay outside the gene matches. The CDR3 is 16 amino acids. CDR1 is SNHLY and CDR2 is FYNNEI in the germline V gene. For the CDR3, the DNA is TGTGCCAGCAGTGAAGTAGCGGGGGAGTTCACAGATACGCAGTATTTT. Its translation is CASSEVAGEFTDTQYF. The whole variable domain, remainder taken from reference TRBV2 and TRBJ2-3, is EPEVTQTPSHQVTQMGQEVILRCVPISNHLYFYWYRQILGQKVEFLVSFYNNEISEKSEIFDDQFSVERPDGSNFTLKIRSTKLEDSAMYFCASSEVAGEFTDTQYFGPGTRLTVL.

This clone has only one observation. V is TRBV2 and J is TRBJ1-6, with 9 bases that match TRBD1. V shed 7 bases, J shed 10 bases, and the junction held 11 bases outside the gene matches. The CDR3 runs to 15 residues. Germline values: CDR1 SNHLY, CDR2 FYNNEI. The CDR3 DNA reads TGTGCCAGCACCATAATCGGACAGGGGCCCTCACCCCTCCACTTT. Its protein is CASTIIGQGPSPLHF.

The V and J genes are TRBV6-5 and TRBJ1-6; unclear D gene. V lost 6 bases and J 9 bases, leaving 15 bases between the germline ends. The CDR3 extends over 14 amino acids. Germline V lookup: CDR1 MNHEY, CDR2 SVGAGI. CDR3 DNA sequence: TGTGCCAGCAGCCGGGGAGCGGAGGGTTCACCCCTCCACTTT. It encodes CASSRGAEGSPLHF.

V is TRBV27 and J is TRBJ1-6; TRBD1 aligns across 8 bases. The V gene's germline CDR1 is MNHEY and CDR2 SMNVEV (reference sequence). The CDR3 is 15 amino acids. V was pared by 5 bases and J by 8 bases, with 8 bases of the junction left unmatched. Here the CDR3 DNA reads TGTGCCAGCAGTATTCGGACAGGGTTCGATTCACCCCTCCACTTT. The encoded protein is CASSIRTGFDSPLHF.

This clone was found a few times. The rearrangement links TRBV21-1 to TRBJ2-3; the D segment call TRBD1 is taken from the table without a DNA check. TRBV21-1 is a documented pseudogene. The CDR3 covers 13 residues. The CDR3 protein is CASKQGRPDTQYF. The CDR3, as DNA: TGTGCCAGCAAGCAGGGAAGACCAGATACGCAGTATTTT.

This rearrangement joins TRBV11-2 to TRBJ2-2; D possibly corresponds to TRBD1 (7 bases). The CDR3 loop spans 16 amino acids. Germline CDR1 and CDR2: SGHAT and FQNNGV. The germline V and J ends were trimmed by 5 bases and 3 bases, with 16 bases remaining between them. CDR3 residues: CASSPRDSGYTGELFF. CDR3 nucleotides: TGTGCCAGCAGCCCTCGGGACAGCGGGTACACCGGGGAGCTGTTTTTT.

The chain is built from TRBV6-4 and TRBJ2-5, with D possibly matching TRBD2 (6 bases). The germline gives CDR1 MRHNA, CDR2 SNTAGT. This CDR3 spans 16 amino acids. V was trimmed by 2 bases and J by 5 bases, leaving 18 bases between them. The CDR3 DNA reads TGTGCCAGCAGTGACCCCCTTCTATCTAGCGTGGAGACCCAGTACTTC. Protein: CASSDPLLSSVETQYF.

The CDR3 loop is CASSEALGVYGYTF. CDR3 nucleotides: TGTGCCAGCAGTGAAGCGCTCGGGGTCTATGGCTACACCTTC. The chain employs TRBV2 and TRBJ1-2; no clear D. The length of the CDR3 is 14 residues. The V gene's germline CDR1 is SNHLY and CDR2 FYNNEI. V was clipped by 0 bases and J by 4 bases, with 9 bases between them.

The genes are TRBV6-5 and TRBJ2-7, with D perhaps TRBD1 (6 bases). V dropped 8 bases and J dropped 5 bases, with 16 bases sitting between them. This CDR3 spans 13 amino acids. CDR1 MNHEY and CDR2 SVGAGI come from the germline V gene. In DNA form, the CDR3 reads TGTGCCAGCGGTACAGGGTTTCCTGACGAGCAGTACGTC. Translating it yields CASGTGFPDEQYV.

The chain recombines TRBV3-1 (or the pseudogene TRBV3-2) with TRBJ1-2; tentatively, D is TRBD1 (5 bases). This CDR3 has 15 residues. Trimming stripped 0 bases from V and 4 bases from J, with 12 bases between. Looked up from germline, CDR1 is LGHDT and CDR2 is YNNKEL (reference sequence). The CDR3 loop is CASSQDQTEIYGYTF. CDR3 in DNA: TGTGCCAGCAGCCAAGACCAGACAGAGATCTATGGCTACACCTTC.

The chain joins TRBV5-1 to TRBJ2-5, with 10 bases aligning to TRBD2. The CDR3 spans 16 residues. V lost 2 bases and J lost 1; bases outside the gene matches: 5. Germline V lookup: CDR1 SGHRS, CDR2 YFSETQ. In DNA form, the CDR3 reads TGCGCCAGCAGCTTTAGCGGGGGGAACATCCAAGAGACCCAGTACTTC. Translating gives CASSFSGGNIQETQYF. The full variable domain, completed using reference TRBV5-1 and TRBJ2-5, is KAGVTQTPRYLIKTRGQQVTLSCSPISGHRSVSWYQQTPGQGLQFLFEYFSETQRNKGNFPGRFSGRQFSNSRSEMNVSTLELGDSALYLCASSFSGGNIQETQYFGPGTRLLVL.

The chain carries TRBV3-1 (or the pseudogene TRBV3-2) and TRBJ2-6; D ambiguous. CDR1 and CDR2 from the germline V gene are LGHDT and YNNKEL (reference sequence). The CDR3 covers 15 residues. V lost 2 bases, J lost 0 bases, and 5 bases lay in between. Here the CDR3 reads CASSQSHSGANVLTF. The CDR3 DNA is TGTGCCAGCAGCCAAAGCCACTCTGGGGCCAACGTCCTGACTTTC.

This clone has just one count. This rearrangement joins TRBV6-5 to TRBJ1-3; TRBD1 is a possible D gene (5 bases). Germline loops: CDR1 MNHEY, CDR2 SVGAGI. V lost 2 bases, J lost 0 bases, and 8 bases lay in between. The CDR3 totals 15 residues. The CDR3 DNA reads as TGTGCCAGCAGTTACGGGGGAGGCTCTGGAAACACCATATATTTT. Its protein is CASSYGGGSGNTIYF.

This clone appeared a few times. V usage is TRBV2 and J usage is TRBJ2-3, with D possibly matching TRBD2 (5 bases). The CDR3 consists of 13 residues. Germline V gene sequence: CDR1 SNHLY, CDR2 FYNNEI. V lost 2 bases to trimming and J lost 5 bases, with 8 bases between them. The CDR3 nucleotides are TGTGCCAGCAGTGAATATGGACTAGATACGCAGTATTTT. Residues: CASSEYGLDTQYF.

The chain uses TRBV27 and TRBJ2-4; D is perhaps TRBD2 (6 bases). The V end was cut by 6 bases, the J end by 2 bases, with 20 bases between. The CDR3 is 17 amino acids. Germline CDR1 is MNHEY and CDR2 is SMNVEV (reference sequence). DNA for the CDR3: TGTGCCAGCAGCTCCCGGGGACTCCACGTAACCAAAAACATTCAGTACTTC. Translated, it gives CASSSRGLHVTKNIQYF.

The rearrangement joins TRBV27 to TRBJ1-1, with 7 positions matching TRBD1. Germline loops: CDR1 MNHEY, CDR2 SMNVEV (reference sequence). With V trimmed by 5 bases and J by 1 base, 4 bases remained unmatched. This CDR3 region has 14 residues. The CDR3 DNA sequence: TGTGCCAGCAGTAAGGGGGCCTCGAACACTGAAGCTTTCTTT. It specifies CASSKGASNTEAFF.

CDR3 nucleotide sequence: TGTGCCAGCAGTTTTGGACAGGATGACTACGAGCAGTACTTC. Its translation is CASSFGQDDYEQYF. This chain links TRBV6-5 with TRBJ2-7, with 7 bases lining up with TRBD1. Germline V gene lookup returns CDR1 MNHEY and CDR2 SVGAGI. This CDR3 region has 14 residues. The V and J ends lost 4 bases and 3 bases, in that order; junction bases with no gene match: 6.

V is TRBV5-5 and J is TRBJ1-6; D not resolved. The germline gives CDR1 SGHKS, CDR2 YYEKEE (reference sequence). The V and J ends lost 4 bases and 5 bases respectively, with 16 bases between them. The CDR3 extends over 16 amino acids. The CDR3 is CASSLAGKRDNSPLHF. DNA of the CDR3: TGTGCCAGCAGCCTGGCCGGAAAGAGGGATAATTCACCCCTCCACTTT.

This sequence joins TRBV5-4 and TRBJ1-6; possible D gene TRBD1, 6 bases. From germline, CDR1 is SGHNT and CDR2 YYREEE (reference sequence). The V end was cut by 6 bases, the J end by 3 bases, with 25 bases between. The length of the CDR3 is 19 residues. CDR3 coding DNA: TGTGCCAGCACCATCATCCCCAGGGGAAGGGGGATCTATAATTCACCCCTCCACTTT. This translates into CASTIIPRGRGIYNSPLHF.

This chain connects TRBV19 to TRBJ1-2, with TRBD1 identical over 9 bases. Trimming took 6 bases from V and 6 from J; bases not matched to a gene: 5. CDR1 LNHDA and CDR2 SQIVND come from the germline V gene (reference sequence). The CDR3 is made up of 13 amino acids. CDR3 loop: CASRGTGLNGYTF. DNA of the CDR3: TGTGCCAGTAGGGGGACAGGGCTTAATGGCTACACCTTC.

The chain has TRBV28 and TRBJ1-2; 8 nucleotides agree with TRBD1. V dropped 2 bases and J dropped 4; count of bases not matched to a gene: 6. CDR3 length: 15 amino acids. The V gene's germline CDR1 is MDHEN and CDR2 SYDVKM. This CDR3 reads CASSLPTGVGYGYTF. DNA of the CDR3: TGTGCCAGCAGTTTACCGACAGGGGTAGGCTATGGCTACACCTTC.

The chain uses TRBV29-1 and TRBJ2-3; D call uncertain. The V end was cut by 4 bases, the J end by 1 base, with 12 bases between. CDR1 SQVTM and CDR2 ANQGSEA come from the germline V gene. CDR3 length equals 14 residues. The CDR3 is CSVAGTTRTDTQYF. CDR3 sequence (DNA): TGCAGCGTTGCGGGTACAACCCGCACAGATACGCAGTATTTT.

CDR3 sequence (DNA): TGTGCCAGCAGCCGACAGGATGGTTTTGAAAAACTGTTTTTT. This sequence encodes CASSRQDGFEKLFF. The chain has TRBV2 and TRBJ1-4, with a possible D match to TRBD1 (6 bases). V was clipped by 6 bases and J by 7 bases, with 15 bases between them. Germline loops: CDR1 SNHLY, CDR2 FYNNEI. CDR3 length equals 14 residues.

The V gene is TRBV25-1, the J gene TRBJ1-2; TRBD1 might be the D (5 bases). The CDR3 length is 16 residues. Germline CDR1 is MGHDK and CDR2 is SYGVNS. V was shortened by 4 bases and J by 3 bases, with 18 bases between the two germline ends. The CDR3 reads CASSGLGVAAYYGYTF. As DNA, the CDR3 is TGTGCCAGCAGTGGCCTAGGGGTGGCCGCGTACTATGGCTACACCTTC.